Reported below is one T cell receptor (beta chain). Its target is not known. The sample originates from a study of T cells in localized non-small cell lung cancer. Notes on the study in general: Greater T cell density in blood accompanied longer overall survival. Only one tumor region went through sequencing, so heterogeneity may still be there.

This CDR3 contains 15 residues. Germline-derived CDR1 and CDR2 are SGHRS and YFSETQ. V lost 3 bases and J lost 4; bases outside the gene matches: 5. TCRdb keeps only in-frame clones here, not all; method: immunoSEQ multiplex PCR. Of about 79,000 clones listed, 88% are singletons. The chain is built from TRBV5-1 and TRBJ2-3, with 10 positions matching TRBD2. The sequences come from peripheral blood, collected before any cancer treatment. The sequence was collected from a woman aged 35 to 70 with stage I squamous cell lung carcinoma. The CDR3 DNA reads TGCGCCAGCAGCTCCCCTAGCGGGGGTCCAGATACGCAGTATTTT. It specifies CASSSPSGGPDTQYF.